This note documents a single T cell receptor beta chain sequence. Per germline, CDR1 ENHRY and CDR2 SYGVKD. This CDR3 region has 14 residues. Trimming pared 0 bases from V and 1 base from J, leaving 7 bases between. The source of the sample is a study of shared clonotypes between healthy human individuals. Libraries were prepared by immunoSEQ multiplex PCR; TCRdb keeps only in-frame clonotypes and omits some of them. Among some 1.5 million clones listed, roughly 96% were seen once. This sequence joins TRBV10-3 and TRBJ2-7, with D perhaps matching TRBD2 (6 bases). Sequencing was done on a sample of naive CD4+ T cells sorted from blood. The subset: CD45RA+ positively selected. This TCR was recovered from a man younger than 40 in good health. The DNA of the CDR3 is TGTGCCATCAGTGAGTCGGGACTTTCCTACGAGCAGTACTTC. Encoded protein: CAISESGLSYEQYF.